These T cell receptor beta chains were read from a single sample in a study of beta chain features in type 1 diabetes. This table comes from immunoSEQ multiplex PCR, and its TCRdb copy is limited to in-frame clones, with some not included. The data contain some 660,000 clones, more than 13% of them singletons. Sequencing was performed on naive CD4+ T cells from blood. These receptors all come from a man between 18 and 35 years old with type 1 diabetes. The conserved cysteine and the conserved F or W are not part of the CDR3 here. Fields, in order: J gene, clone size, V gene, CDR3 protein. Size is omitted from some rows. Given values are once, few, many or a class for expanded clones.

TRBJ2-5,-,TRBV7-2,ASSLVRSGRRGETQY
TRBJ2-1,-,TRBV9,ASSPPGTSYNEQF
TRBJ1-1,-,TRBV7-2,ASSRDPNTEAF
TRBJ1-4,-,TRBV9,ASSVNSGPNEKLF
TRBJ2-1,few,TRBV30,AWSRASYNEQF
TRBJ2-7,-,TRBV4-1,ASRDRGLAYEQY
TRBJ2-3,few,TRBV5-1,ASSTTQRTDTQY
TRBJ2-5,few,TRBV19,ASNRPQETQY
TRBJ1-6,-,TRBV12-5,ASVLRSSYNSPLH
TRBJ1-5,-,TRBV28,ASSLVHQPQH
TRBJ2-3,few,TRBV4-1,ASSQTSGEGTR
TRBJ2-7,-,TRBV2,ASTGGTPSYEQY
TRBJ2-3,few,TRBV7-2,ASSLTSGDLGTQY
TRBJ2-5,-,TRBV29-1,SVVRQIQETQY
TRBJ2-6,-,TRBV10-3,AISDSSLGANVLT
TRBJ2-2,-,TRBV5-1,ASSPLAGGPHTGELF
TRBJ2-7,few,TRBV13,ASSPSTKYEQY
TRBJ1-2,few,TRBV5-6,ASSLRQYGYT
TRBJ1-5,-,TRBV2,ASQRGNQPQH
TRBJ2-1,few,TRBV30,AWSAPGYNEQF
-,once,TRBV6-6,ASRHRQGYEQY
TRBJ1-2,-,TRBV7-2,ASSLRQGAENYGYT
TRBJ1-5,few,TRBV30,AGGGGLGNQPQH
TRBJ2-3,-,TRBV5-4,ASSLVTTSTDTQY
TRBJ2-3,-,TRBV25-1,ASSDSSGTDTQY
TRBJ2-1,few,TRBV12-5,ASGLVLSGDPPHEQF